This T cell receptor beta chain was sequenced for a study of cytomegalovirus exposure and HLA in healthy donors (dated by TCRdb to about 2017). At the level of the whole study: An earlier analysis of some 550 of the donors reported 250 to 350 Gb of sequence data and 117 million unique TCR beta sequences from about 200 million T cells. Roughly 300 gigabases of sequencing data and approximately 80 million unique TCR sequences were included in an early release covering about 700 HLA-typed donors. Among the roughly 400 genotyped donors, roughly 80% belonged to the genetic ancestry cluster associated with self-reported Caucasian donors. The study aimed to test whether signatures of past pathogen exposure could be identified by cataloging public T cell receptors. The study used immunosequencing to profile the T cell repertoires of approximately 640 subjects and linked those repertoires to cytomegalovirus serostatus. A separate validation cohort of 90 to 150 different subjects was used in addition to the approximately 640-subject first cohort. To predict cytomegalovirus infection status, the study brought together high-throughput TCR immunosequencing, statistical association of individual TCRs with disease status, and machine learning. A later analysis re-examined previously published TCR beta repertoires from hundreds of donors and added high-resolution HLA genotyping to investigate patterns of TCR occurrence. The later analysis used no new phenotypic data to find candidate immune exposures, relying instead on TCR beta sequences and their occurrence across donors. In an earlier analysis of 550 to 700 of the donors, high-throughput TCR beta sequencing was used to judge whether each TCR beta V gene segment behaved as functional or pseudogenic. Donor age, sex, ethnicity and CMV serostatus were compiled together with the repertoire data. A later genetic analysis took genome-wide SNP genotypes for about 55% of the roughly 670 donors and used that subset as a discovery cohort. Every discovery cohort repertoire had been produced on one sequencing platform. HLA typing included class I and class II loci at four-digit resolution. The number of donors typed differed by locus, with about 629-630 for A, B, C, DRB1 and DQB1, roughly 520 for DQA1, over 600 for DPA1, and approximately 470 for DPB1. Roughly five DR-DQ haplotypes were handled as single units for association and clustering because linkage in the cohort was strong. Among about 400 genotyped donors of the cohort, an average of around 240,000 unique TCR beta nucleotide sequences was sequenced per donor, of which 15% to 20% were non-productive. Overall study outcomes, separate from this receptor: When HLA alleles, especially DR and DQ, strongly co-occurred, TCR associations were difficult to assign to individual alleles. A later analysis found that HLA-associated TCR beta chains were more clonally expanded and had lower generation probabilities than equally common non-associated chains. In an earlier analysis of several hundred of the donors, most TCR beta V segments were observed in productive rearrangements about 87% or about 30% of the time, broadly matching IMGT annotations. Sequencing depth was assumed to be roughly uniform across donors in the presence/absence analyses, though that assumption may not hold. A total of fewer than 200 TCR beta chains were listed by the study as associated with cytomegalovirus. In vitro tests confirmed that three of the cytomegalovirus-associated TCR beta chains recognize cytomegalovirus antigens. A cluster of highly shared sequence variants was judged likely to represent a technical artifact of the sequencing pipeline. In a later analysis, the rate of TCR association differed among HLA loci, with DRB1 alleles having the most associated TCRs and HLA-C alleles having the fewest. Only TCR beta chains were sequenced in this cohort, and the absence of alpha or paired-chain data limited detectable features. Because HLA typing was unavailable for some donors at each locus, only the typed subset was used in association tests. A later analysis found that most CMV-associated TCR beta chains appeared HLA-restricted, with HLA associations seemingly driven largely by CMV exposure. At a false discovery rate of 0.05, a later analysis linked under 20,000 TCR beta sequences to specific HLA alleles. A further reported finding was that TCR beta sequences accurately predicted the HLA-A and HLA-B alleles for most subjects in the first cohort. The authors suggested that the approach could potentially be generalized to other disease states and immunological phenotypes. In a later genetic analysis, a missense DCLRE1C variant was associated with V-gene and J-gene trimming of TCR beta chains, and the association was replicated in an independent cohort. Linkage disequilibrium might explain the correlated functional status among segregating V segments, but an unknown experimental factor could not be ruled out. Because counts were too low, roughly 16 rarely observed V segments, including chromosome 9 orphons, were excluded from the earlier analysis of 500 to 700 of the donors. Because the 87-base-pair reads could not distinguish some IMGT-functional V segments, including TRBV6-2 and TRBV6-3, those segments were excluded. The only immune exposure information available for the cohort was CMV serostatus. Most TCR sequences were observed very rarely across donors, whereas some public TCRs were present in many individuals. Compared with the approximately 720-donor mean, donors in an Asian-associated ancestry cluster had fewer N-insertions in productive TCRs, according to a later genetic analysis. Several of the top co-occurrence clusters appeared to be linked to parvovirus B19, influenza, CMV and Epstein-Barr virus, according to a later analysis. The classifier was reported to diagnose cytomegalovirus status with high specificity and sensitivity in both the original cohort and the validation cohort.

Library generation was performed with the immunoSEQ multiplex PCR assay. The multiplex PCR relied on a mix of 60 forward primers for TCR Vbeta segments and 13 reverse primers for TCR Jbeta segments. Amplification of the CDR3 region of rearranged TCR beta genes was performed with a multiplex PCR assay on genomic DNA. The Illumina HiSeq System was used to sequence the amplified TCR beta libraries as 87-base-pair reads. Per the original workflow: In a later analysis, roughly 80 million unique TCR beta chains were counted across the roughly 670 repertoires, and approximately 11 million of these chains were shared by at least two donors. Raw reads were error-corrected and collapsed into unique sequences by a nearest-neighbor algorithm in which closely related sequences were merged to remove PCR and sequencing errors. To assign V, D and J gene segments, CDR3 sequences were aligned to IMGT reference sequences. For a sequence to be retained, at least a six-nucleotide match to both a V gene segment and a J gene segment was required. Rearrangements were called productive when the CDR3 lacked stop codons and stayed in frame with V and J; all others were non-productive. Following IMGT convention, CDR3 was defined as the stretch from the second conserved V-encoded cysteine to the conserved J-encoded phenylalanine. The earlier analysis of fewer than 750 of the donors excluded sequences that lacked an unambiguous match to a single V gene segment. In an earlier analysis of some 590 of the donors, a V segment was called functional when productive rearrangements were above 56.7%, and segregating when the standard deviation between donors exceeded 5%. A statistical classification framework was built for diagnosing cytomegalovirus status from the catalog of TCR beta chain sequences. V and J gene assignment, in a later analysis, came from comparing TCR nucleotide sequences with IMGT/GENE-DB human TR gene sequences. In a later analysis, CDR3 sequences and most-parsimonious VDJ recombination scenarios were assigned using the TCRdist pipeline. A later analysis defined each TCR beta chain by its CDR3 amino acid sequence plus V-gene family, and excluded reads lacking a unique V-gene family. A later analysis removed 592 highly shared, low-generation-probability nucleotide sequences to deal with suspected cross-contamination and a sequencing artifact. A later analysis calculated a clonal expansion index for each public chain from normalized within-repertoire ranks of inferred template counts. In a later analysis, generation probabilities were computed with a VDJ recombination model fitted to out-of-frame rearrangements, and the resulting probabilities were checked against IGoR. In a later analysis, TCR-TCR, TCR-HLA and TCR-CMV co-occurrence was scored with hypergeometric tests, and a repertoire-size bias correction was applied to TCR pairs. In a later analysis, false discovery rates were estimated by permuting HLA or CMV assignments 20 times. In a later analysis, co-occurring TCRs were grouped using DBSCAN, and TCRdist sequence similarity was added for clustering within HLA-allele-positive subsets. Repertoires with fewer than 30,000 or more than 120,000 public chains, plus five repertoires with anomalous nucleotide sharing, were excluded from co-occurrence clustering. TCRdb carries this immuneACCESS record with in-frame sequences only. Its versions omit some clonotypes, under half of them owing to an unresolved V gene in the studies checked, with the rest unexplained. Clonal size and the V and J genes are those of that table, whereas D and trimming came from the DNA. The sample table on file contains some 110,000 clones. More than 3.5% of the sample is taken by the ten largest.

A remark on this clone: Its antigen specificity is not known.

V is cut by 4 bases and J by 5 bases, and the space between the germline ends is 14 bases. Based on the germline V gene, the CDR1 and CDR2 sequences are MGHRA and YSYEKL. The CDR3 covers 14 residues, taking in both the cysteine and the phenylalanine. The retained sequence is limited to the CDR3, 42 bases, with the frame set at the first base. The cohort consisted of 600 or so healthy bone marrow donors. All cohort members were sampled while nominally healthy, although unrecorded immune exposures were likely present. The donor tested CMV seronegative and was one of the 352 seronegative cohort members. Each donor provided a peripheral blood sample, and peripheral blood mononuclear cells were used for TCR beta sequencing. Genomic DNA was extracted from the blood cell samples with the Qiagen DNeasy Blood Extraction Kit.

Sequencing input: PBMCs. The chain is encoded by TRBV4-1 joined to TRBJ1-2, with a tentative D gene TRBD1 over 5 matching bases. The origin of this receptor is a man younger than 45 in good health and CMV-seronegative. The DNA is as follows: TGCGCCAGCAGCCTGGGGGGTAATGGGTATGGCTACACCTTC. The encoded protein is CASSLGGNGYGYTF.